This T cell receptor beta chain is drawn from a study of Graves' ophthalmopathy and Graves' hyperthyroidism. On the study more broadly: Peripheral blood was gathered at the point of initial diagnosis, before any treatment started.

V lost 5 bases and J lost 6; bases outside the gene matches: 12. The CDR3 sequence is 16 residues long. CDR1 and CDR2 from the germline V gene are KGHDR and SFDVKD. RNA transcripts were the template, and TCR beta CDR3 regions were amplified from them. Second-round multiplex PCR came after first-round RT-PCR with HTBI primers. TCRdb reprocessed the multiplex PCR reads with MiXCR, giving one entry per CDR3 protein. Of under 350,000 distinct CDR3 sequences listed, roughly 15% were seen once; the top ten hold 10% to 15%. Other autoimmune diseases, uncontrolled infections, pregnancy or lactation excluded patients from enrollment.

The rearrangement joins TRBV24-1 to TRBJ2-5; 9 bases line up with TRBD2. This receptor was taken from an adult man with Graves' ophthalmopathy. Source material: peripheral blood. In nucleotides, the CDR3 is TGTGCCACCAGTGGGACCGGTAGCGGGAGTATACAGACCCAGTACTTC. Protein: CATSGTGSGSIQTQYF.